This T cell receptor (beta chain) comes out of a study of spatial heterogeneity in lung cancer. Time point: sample taken at primary tumor resection. Samples were donated by 72 untreated early-stage non-small cell lung cancer patients. Whole RNA was taken from tumor, nontumor lung or frozen PBMC; it was then sequenced unsorted. CDR1 and CDR2 from the germline V gene are LGHDT and YNNKEL (reference sequence). V shed 0 bases and J 9 bases; nucleotides not matched to a gene: 10. CDR3 length equals 16 residues. TCR cDNA molecules each carried a unique molecular identifier. TCRdb re-derived calls from the 5' RACE reads in MiXCR, one entry per CDR3 protein. The data show tens of thousands of distinct CDR3 sequences, with roughly 6.5% seen just once and 25% to 35% held by the top ten. This clonotype was picked up many times. Its antigen is unknown. Overall study results and limits: In blood, ubiquitous expanded tumor TCRs appeared more at resection than follow-up.

The V and J genes are TRBV3-1 and TRBJ2-4; 8 bases are a match to TRBD2. The clonotype originates from a female donor with early-stage non-small cell lung cancer. The sample here was PBMCs, taken at surgery. The CDR3 nucleotides read TGTGCCAGCAGCCAAGACGGGGGGGCCCTGCGGAGCATTCAGTACTTC. Protein product: CASSQDGGALRSIQYF.